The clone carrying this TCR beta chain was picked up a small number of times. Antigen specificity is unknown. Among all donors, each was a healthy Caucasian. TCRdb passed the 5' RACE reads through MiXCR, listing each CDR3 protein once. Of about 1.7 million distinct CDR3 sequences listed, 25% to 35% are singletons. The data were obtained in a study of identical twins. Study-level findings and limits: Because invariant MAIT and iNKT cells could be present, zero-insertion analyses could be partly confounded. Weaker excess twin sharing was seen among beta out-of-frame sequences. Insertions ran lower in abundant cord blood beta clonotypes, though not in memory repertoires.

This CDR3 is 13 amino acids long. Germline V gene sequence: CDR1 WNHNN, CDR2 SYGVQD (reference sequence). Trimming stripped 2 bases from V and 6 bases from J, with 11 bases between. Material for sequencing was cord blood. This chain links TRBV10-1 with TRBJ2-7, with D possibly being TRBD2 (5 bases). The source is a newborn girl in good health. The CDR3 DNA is TGCGCCAGCAGTGAGGTTCGAGGGAGCGAGCAGTACTTC. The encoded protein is CASSEVRGSEQYF.